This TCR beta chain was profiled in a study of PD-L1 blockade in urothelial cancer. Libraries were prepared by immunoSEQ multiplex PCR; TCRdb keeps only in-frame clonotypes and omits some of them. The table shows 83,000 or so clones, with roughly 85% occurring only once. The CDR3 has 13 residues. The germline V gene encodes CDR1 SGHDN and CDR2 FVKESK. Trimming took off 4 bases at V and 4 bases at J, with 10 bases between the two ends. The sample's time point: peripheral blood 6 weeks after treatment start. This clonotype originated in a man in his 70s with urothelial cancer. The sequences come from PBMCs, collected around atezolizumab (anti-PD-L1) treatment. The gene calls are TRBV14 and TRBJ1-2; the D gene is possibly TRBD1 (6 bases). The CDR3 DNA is TGTGCCAGCAGCCCAGGGGCTTCCTATGGCTACACCTTC. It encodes CASSPGASYGYTF.